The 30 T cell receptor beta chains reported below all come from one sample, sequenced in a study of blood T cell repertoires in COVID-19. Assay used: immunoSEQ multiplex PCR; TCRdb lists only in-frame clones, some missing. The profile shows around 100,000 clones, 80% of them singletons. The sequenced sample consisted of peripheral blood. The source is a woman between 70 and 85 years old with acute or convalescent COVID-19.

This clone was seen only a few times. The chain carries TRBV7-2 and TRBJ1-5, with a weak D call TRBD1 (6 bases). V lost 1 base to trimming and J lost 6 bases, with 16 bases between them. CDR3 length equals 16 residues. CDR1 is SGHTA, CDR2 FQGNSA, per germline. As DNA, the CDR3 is TGTGCCAGCAGCTTAGAGGGGGGAGGGGCGAGTCAGCCCCAGCATTTT. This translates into CASSLEGGGASQPQHF.

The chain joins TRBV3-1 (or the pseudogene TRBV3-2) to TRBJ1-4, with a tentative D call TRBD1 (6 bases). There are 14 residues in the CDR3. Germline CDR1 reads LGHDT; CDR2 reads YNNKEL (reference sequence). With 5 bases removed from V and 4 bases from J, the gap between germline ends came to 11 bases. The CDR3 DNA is TGTGCCAGCAGCGCCGGACAGCATAATGAAAAACTGTTTTTT. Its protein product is CASSAGQHNEKLFF.

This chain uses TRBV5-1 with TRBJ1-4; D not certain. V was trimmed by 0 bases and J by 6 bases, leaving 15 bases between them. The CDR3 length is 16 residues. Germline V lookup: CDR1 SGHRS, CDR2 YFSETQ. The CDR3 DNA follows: TGCGCCAGCAGCTTGGTGTTCGGAGGCCAGGATGAAAAACTGTTTTTT. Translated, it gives CASSLVFGGQDEKLFF.

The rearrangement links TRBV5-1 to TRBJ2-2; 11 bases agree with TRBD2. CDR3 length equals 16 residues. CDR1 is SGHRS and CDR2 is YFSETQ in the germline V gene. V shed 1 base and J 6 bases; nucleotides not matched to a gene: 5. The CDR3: CASSLSSSGGPGELFF. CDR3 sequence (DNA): TGCGCCAGCAGCTTGTCTTCTAGCGGGGGGCCCGGGGAGCTGTTTTTT. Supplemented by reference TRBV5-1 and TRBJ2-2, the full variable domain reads KAGVTQTPRYLIKTRGQQVTLSCSPISGHRSVSWYQQTPGQGLQFLFEYFSETQRNKGNFPGRFSGRQFSNSRSEMNVSTLELGDSALYLCASSLSSSGGPGELFFGEGSRLTVL.

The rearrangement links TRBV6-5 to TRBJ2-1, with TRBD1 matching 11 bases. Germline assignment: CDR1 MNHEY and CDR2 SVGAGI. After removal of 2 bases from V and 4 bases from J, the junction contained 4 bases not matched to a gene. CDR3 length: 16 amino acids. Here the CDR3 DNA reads TGTGCCAGCAGTTACCCGGGACAGGGGGGATACAATGAGCAGTTCTTC. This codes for CASSYPGQGGYNEQFF.

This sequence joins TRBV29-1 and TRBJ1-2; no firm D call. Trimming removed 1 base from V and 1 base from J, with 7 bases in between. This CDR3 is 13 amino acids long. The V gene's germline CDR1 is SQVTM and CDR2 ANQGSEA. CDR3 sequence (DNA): TGCAGCGTTGAAGGGACTTTTAACTATGGCTACACCTTC. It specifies CSVEGTFNYGYTF.

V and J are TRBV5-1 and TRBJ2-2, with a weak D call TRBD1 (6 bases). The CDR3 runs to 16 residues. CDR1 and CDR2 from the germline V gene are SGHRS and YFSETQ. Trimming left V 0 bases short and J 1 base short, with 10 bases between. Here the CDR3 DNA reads TGCGCCAGCAGCTTGGGGGCAGGGGTGAACACCGGGGAGCTGTTTTTT. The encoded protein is CASSLGAGVNTGELFF. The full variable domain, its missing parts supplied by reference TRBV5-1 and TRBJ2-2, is KAGVTQTPRYLIKTRGQQVTLSCSPISGHRSVSWYQQTPGQGLQFLFEYFSETQRNKGNFPGRFSGRQFSNSRSEMNVSTLELGDSALYLCASSLGAGVNTGELFFGEGSRLTVL.

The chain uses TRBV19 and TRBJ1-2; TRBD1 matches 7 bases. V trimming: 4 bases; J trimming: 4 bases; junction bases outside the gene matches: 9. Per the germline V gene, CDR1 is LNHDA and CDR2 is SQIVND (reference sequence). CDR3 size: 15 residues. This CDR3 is CASSSPGQAIYGYTF. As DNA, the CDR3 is TGTGCCAGTAGTAGCCCTGGACAGGCGATCTATGGCTACACCTTC.

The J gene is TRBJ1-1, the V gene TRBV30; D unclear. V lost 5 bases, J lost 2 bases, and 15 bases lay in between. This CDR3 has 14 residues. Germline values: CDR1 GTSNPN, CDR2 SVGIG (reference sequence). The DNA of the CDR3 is TGTGCCTGGGGAATTCGGGGATTTAACACTGAAGCTTTCTTT. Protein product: CAWGIRGFNTEAFF.

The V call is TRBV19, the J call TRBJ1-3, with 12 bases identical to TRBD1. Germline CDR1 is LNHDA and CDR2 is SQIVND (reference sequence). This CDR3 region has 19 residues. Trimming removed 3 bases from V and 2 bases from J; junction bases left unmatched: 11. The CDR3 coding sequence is TGTGCCAGTAGTATTCGTCCCGGGACAGGGGGCGAGGCTGGAAACACCATATATTTT. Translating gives CASSIRPGTGGEAGNTIYF.

The CDR3: CASSFGLEAFF. The CDR3 region has the DNA TGTGCCAGCAGTTTCGGTCTTGAAGCTTTCTTT. The gene calls are TRBV12-3 or TRBV12-4 and TRBJ1-1; D unresolved. This CDR3 is built from 11 residues. Trimming took off 3 bases at V and 7 bases at J, with 6 bases between the two ends.

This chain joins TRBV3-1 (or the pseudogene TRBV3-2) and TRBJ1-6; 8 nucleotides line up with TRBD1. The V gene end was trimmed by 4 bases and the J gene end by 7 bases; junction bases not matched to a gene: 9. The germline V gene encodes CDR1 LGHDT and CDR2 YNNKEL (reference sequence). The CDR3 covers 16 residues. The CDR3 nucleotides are TGTGCCAGCAGCCCAACCGGACAGGGACTCAATTCACCCCTCCACTTT. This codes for CASSPTGQGLNSPLHF.

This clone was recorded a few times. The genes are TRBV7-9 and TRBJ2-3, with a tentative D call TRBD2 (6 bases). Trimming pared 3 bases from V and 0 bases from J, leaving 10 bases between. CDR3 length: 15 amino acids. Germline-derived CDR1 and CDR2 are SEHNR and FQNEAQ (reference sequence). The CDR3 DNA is TGTGCCAGCAGCTTGGCAGGGAGGAGCACAGATACGCAGTATTTT. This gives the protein CASSLAGRSTDTQYF.

CDR3 sequence reads: CASRGAPGSSYNEQFF. CDR3 in DNA: TGTGCCAGCCGTGGCGCCCCAGGAAGCTCCTACAATGAGCAGTTCTTC. The gene calls are TRBV27 and TRBJ2-1, with no clear D. The CDR3 runs to 16 residues. Trimming pared 8 bases from V and 0 bases from J, leaving 17 bases between. Looked up from germline, CDR1 is MNHEY and CDR2 is SMNVEV (reference sequence).

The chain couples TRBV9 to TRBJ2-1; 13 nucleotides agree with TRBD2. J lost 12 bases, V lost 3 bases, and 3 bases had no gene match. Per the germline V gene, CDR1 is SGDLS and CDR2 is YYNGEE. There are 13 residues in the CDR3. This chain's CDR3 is CASSGGTSGVQFF. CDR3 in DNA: TGTGCCAGCAGCGGCGGGACTAGCGGGGTGCAGTTCTTC.

CDR3 protein: CASSSLAGGTSYNEQFF. The CDR3 DNA follows: TGTGCCAGCAGTTCGTTAGCGGGGGGGACGTCCTACAATGAGCAGTTCTTC. This chain uses TRBV7-3 with TRBJ2-1, with TRBD2 identical over 11 bases. The trim removed 6 bases at V and 1 base at J, leaving 8 bases unmatched. Germline CDR1 and CDR2: SGHTA and FQGTGA. The CDR3 sequence is 17 residues long.

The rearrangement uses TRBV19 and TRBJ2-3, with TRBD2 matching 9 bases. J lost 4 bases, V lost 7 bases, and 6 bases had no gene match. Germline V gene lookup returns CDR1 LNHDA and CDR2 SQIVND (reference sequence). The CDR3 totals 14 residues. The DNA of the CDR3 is TGTGCCAGTATCCCAGCGGGGGGCCCAGATACGCAGTATTTT. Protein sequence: CASIPAGGPDTQYF.

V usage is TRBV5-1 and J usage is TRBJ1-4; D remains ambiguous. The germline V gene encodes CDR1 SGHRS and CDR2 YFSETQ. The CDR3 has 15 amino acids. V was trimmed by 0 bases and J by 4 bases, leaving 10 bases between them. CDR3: CASSLAVGYNEKLFF. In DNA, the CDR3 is TGCGCCAGCAGCTTGGCCGTGGGCTATAATGAAAAACTGTTTTTT.

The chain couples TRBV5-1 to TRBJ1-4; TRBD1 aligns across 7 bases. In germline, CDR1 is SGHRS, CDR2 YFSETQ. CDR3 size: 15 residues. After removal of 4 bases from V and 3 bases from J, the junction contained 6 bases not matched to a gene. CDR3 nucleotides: TGCGCCAGCAGCAGAGAAGACAGGGCTAATGAAAAACTGTTTTTT. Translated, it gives CASSREDRANEKLFF.

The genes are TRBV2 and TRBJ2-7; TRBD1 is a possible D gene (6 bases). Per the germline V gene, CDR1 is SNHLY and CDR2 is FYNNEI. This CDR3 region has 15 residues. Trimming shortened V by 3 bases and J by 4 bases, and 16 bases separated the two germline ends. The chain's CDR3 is CASSDRTDGLYEQYF. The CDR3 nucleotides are TGTGCCAGCAGTGATAGGACAGATGGATTATACGAGCAGTACTTC. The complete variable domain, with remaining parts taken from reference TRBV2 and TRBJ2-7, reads EPEVTQTPSHQVTQMGQEVILRCVPISNHLYFYWYRQILGQKVEFLVSFYNNEISEKSEIFDDQFSVERPDGSNFTLKIRSTKLEDSAMYFCASSDRTDGLYEQYFGPGTRLTVT.

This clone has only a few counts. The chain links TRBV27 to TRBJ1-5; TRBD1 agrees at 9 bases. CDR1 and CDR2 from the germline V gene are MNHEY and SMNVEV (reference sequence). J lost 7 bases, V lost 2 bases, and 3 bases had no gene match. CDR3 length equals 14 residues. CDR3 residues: CASSLRQGEQPQHF. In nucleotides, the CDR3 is TGTGCCAGCAGTTTAAGACAGGGGGAACAGCCCCAGCATTTT.

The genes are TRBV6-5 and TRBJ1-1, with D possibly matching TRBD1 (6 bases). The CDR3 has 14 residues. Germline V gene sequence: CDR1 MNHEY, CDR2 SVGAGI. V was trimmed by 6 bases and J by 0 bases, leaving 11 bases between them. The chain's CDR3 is CASRRTDMNTEAFF. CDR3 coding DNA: TGTGCCAGCAGAAGGACAGACATGAACACTGAAGCTTTCTTT.

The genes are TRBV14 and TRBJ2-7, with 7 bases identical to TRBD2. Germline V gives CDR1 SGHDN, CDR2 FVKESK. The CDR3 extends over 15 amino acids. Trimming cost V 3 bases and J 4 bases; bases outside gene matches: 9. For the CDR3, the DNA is TGTGCCAGCAGCCAGTCCGGGACTACGGAGTACGAGCAGTACGTC. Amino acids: CASSQSGTTEYEQYV.

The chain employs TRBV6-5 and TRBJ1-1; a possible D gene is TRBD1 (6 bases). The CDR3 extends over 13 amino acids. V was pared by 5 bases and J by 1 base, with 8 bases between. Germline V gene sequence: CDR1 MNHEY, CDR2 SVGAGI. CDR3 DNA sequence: TGTGCCAGCAGTCTGGGACAGAACACTGAAGCTTTCTTT. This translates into CASSLGQNTEAFF.

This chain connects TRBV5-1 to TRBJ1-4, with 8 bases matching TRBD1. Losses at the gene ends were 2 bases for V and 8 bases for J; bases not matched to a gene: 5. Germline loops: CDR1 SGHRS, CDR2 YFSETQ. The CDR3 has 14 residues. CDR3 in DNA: TGCGCCAGCAGCTTCCAGGGGGCAAAAGAAAAACTGTTTTTT. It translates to CASSFQGAKEKLFF.

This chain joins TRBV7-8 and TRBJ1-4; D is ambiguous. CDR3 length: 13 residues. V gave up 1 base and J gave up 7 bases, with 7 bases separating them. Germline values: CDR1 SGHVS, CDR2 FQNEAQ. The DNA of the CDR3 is TGTGCCAGCAGCTTAGAGGAGGGTGAAAAACTGTTTTTT. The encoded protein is CASSLEEGEKLFF.

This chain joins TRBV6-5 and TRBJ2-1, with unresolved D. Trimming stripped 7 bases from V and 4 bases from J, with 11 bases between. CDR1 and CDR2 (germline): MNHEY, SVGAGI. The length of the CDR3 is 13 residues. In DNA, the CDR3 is TGTGCCAGCACACAGCAGCTTTACAATGAGCAGTTCTTC. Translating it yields CASTQQLYNEQFF.

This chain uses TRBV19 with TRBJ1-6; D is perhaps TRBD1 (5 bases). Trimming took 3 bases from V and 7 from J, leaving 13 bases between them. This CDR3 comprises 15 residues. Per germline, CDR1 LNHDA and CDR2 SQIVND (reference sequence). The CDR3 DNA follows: TGTGCCAGTAGTATCCAGGGTGTTGAGAATTCACCCCTCCACTTT. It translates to CASSIQGVENSPLHF. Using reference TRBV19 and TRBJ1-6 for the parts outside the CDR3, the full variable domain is DGGITQSPKYLFRKEGQNVTLSCEQNLNHDAMYWYRQDPGQGLRLIYYSQIVNDFQKGDIAEGYSVSREKKESFPLTVTSAQKNPTAFYLCASSIQGVENSPLHFGNGTRLTVT.

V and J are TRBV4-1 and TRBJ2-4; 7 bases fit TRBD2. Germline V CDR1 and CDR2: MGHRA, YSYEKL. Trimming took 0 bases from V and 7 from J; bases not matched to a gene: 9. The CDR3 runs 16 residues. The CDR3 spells CASSQDVLGLENIQYF. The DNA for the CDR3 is TGCGCCAGCAGCCAAGACGTTTTAGGACTAGAGAACATTCAGTACTTC.

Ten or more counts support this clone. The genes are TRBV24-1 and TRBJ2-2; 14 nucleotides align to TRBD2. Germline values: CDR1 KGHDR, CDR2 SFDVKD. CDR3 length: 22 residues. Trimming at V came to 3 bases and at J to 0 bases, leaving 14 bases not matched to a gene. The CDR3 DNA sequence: TGTGCCACCAGTGATCCGGTTGCTCTGGGACTAGCGGGGGTCGCGAACACCGGGGAGCTGTTTTTT. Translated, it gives CATSDPVALGLAGVANTGELFF.